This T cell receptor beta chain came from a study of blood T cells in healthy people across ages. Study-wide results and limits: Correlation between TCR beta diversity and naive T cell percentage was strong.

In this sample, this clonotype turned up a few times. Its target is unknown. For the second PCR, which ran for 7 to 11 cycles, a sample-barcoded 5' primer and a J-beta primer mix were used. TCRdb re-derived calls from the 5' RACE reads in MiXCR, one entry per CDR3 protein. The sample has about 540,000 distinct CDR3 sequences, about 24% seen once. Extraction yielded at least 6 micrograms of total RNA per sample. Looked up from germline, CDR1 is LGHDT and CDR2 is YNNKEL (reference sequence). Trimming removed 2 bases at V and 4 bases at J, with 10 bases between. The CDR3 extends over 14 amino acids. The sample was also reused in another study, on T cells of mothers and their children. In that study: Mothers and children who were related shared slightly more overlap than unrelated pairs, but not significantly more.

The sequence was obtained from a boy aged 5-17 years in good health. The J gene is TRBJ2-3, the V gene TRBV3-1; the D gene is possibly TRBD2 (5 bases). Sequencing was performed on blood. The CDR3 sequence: CASSQLGVADTQYF. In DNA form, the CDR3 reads TGTGCCAGCAGCCAACTCGGGGTCGCAGATACGCAGTATTTT.